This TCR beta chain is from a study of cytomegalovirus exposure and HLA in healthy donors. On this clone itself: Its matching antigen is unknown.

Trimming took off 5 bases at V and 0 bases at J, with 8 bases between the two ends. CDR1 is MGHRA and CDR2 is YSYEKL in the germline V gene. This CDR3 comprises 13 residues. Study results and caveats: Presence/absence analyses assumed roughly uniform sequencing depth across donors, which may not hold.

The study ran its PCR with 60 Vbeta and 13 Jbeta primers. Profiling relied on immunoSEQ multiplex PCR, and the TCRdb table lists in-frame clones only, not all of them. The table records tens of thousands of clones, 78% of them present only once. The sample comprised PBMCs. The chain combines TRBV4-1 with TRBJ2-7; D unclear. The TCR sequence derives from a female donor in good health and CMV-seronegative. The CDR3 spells CASSSAASYEQYF. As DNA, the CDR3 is TGCGCCAGCAGCTCTGCGGCCTCCTACGAGCAGTACTTC.